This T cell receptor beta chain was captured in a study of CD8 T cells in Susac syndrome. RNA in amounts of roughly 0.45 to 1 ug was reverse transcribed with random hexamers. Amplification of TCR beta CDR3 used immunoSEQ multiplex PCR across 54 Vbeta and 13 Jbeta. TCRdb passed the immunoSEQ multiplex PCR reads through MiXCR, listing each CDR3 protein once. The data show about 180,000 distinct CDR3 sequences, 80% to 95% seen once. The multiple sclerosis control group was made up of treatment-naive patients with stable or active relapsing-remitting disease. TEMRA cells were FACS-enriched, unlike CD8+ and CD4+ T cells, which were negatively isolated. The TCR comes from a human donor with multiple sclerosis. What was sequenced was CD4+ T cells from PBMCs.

This CDR3 is CAIATNRDSNQPQHF. Here the CDR3 DNA reads TGCGCCATCGCGACCAACAGGGATAGCAATCAGCCCCAGCATTTT. The chain joins TRBV23-1 to TRBJ1-5; D is perhaps TRBD1 (6 bases). TRBV23-1 is classed as an ORF, of uncertain function. The CDR3 is made up of 15 amino acids. V lost 10 bases, J lost 0 bases, and 16 bases lay in between.